The clone carrying this T cell receptor beta chain came up a few times. What it binds is unknown. The data were taken from a study of T cells in Graves' hyperthyroidism and ophthalmopathy. Study results and limitations: Blood also carried most thyroid clonotypes expanded above 0.001. Using 13 V-J features, a model discriminated ophthalmopathy from stable hyperthyroidism.

The source material, RNA transcripts, was used to amplify TCR beta CDR3 regions. A set of HTBI primers served as the primers for a first-round RT-PCR of the TCR CDR3. TCRdb re-called the multiplex PCR reads with MiXCR, one entry per CDR3 protein. The sample yields approximately 620,000 distinct CDR3 sequences, about 15% seen once. The study excluded patients with uncontrolled infection, other autoimmune disease, pregnancy or lactation. Thyroid ultrasound and orbital computed tomography, with clinical symptoms and serum thyroxine and TRAb, informed diagnoses. CDR1 is MNHNS and CDR2 is SASEGT in the germline V gene. This CDR3 has 13 amino acids. With V trimmed by 9 bases and J by 4 bases, 6 bases remained unmatched.

The sample was blood. The clonotype comes from a woman in her 30s with Graves' hyperthyroidism that later progressed to Graves' ophthalmopathy. The chain uses TRBV6-1 and TRBJ2-3; 8 positions match TRBD1. The CDR3 coding sequence is TGTGCCAGTTCCAGGGGGCGACCAGATACGCAGTATTTT. It is translated as CASSRGRPDTQYF.